This T cell receptor beta chain is drawn from a study of blood T cell repertoires in COVID-19. Study background: The analysed material was cDNA or gDNA that came from T cells, B-cell-depleted T cells, or PBMCs.

Libraries were prepared by immunoSEQ multiplex PCR; TCRdb keeps only in-frame clonotypes and omits some of them. The sample shows approximately 200,000 clones, around 90% of them seen only once. The J segment lost 6 bases and the V segment lost 1 base, leaving 7 bases of the junction unmatched. The CDR3 length is 15 residues. CDR1 and CDR2 (germline): KGHSH, LQKENI. The receptor was derived from a man aged 25-45 years with COVID-19, enrolled during active disease. The V and J genes are TRBV18 and TRBJ2-3; 7 bases match TRBD1. Sequencing input: peripheral blood. CDR3 region: CASSPRQGREDTQYF. The CDR3 DNA reads TGTGCCAGCTCACCACGACAGGGAAGAGAGGATACGCAGTATTTT.